Below, one T cell receptor (beta chain) is given with its context. Its target is not known. This sample is part of a study of shared clonotypes between healthy human individuals. General study points: Clonotype sharing among the donors was expected to vary with sequencing depth.

The germline V gene has CDR1 LGHNT and CDR2 FRNRAP. This CDR3 is built from 13 residues. Trimming took 7 bases from V and 6 from J, leaving 13 bases between them. Data came from immunoSEQ multiplex PCR; TCRdb stores just in-frame clones and leaves some out. The sample lists about 2 million clones, approximately 94% occurring once. The naive CD8 population came from CD45RO-negative cells selected for CCR7, without terminally differentiated effector memory CD45RA+ cells. The gene calls are TRBV12-5 and TRBJ1-5, with no clear D. This TCR was sampled from a man aged 18 to 29 in good health. The sample was naive CD8+ T cells sorted from blood. Here the CDR3 reads CASAATMGQPQHF. Here the CDR3 DNA reads TGTGCTAGTGCCGCGACAATGGGTCAGCCCCAGCATTTT.